Presented here are 9 T cell receptor beta chains from one specimen sequenced in a study of TIL therapy for anti-PD-1-resistant metastatic lung cancer. The libraries were made with immunoSEQ v3. The protocol was immunoSEQ multiplex PCR, while the TCRdb copy is restricted to in-frame clones and leaves out a portion. The sample includes about 19,000 clones, roughly 79% of them seen just once. The time point here: pre-treatment sample, taken before nivolumab and TIL therapy. This material consisted of blood, taken at baseline. The receptors come from a person aged 25-85 years with non-small cell lung cancer.

The CDR3 here is CASSQYARGVDSYNEQFF. CDR3 in DNA: TGCGCCAGCAGCCAATACGCCAGGGGGGTAGACTCCTACAATGAGCAGTTCTTC. The chain recombines TRBV4-3 with TRBJ2-1; tentative D call: TRBD1 (7 bases). This CDR3 spans 18 amino acids. V gave up 2 bases and J gave up 0 bases, with 17 bases separating them. CDR1 is LGHNA, CDR2 YSLEER, per germline.

This clone was found once. The chain links TRBV5-6 to TRBJ2-1, with TRBD2 matching over 9 bases. Per germline, CDR1 SGHDT and CDR2 YYEEEE. Unmatched junction bases numbered 4, after V lost 0 bases and J lost 0 bases. This CDR3 is 17 amino acids long. The CDR3 coding sequence is TGTGCCAGCAGCTTGGTACTAGCGGGCGACTCCTACAATGAGCAGTTCTTC. Encoded protein: CASSLVLAGDSYNEQFF.

The chain uses TRBV7-6 and TRBJ1-1; the D is unclear. Trimming pared 1 base from V and 4 bases from J, leaving 10 bases between. This CDR3 has 14 residues. Per germline, CDR1 SGHVS and CDR2 FNYEAQ. The DNA for the CDR3 is TGTGCCAGCAGCTTAGTGGGGAGGTCCACTGAAGCTTTCTTT. Translation gives CASSLVGRSTEAFF.

The CDR3 DNA reads TGTGCCAGCAGCTCCAGACAGGGGGCGAATGAGCAGTTCTTC. Its translation is CASSSRQGANEQFF. The rearrangement links TRBV11-2 to TRBJ2-1; the match to TRBD1 covers 10 bases. Germline-derived CDR1 and CDR2 are SGHAT and FQNNGV. J gave up 7 bases and V 4 bases, and 4 bases lay outside the gene matches. The CDR3 spans 14 residues.

This clone showed up just once. The J gene is TRBJ1-2, the V gene TRBV12-3 or TRBV12-4, with 8 bases lining up with TRBD1. Germline trimming cut 6 bases from V and 7 bases from J; bases unmatched to any gene: 4. The CDR3 is 12 amino acids. CDR3 in DNA: TGTGCCAGCAGCAGGGGGCTGACTGGCTACACCTTC. Translation gives CASSRGLTGYTF.

The chain couples TRBV5-1 to TRBJ2-3, with 15 positions matching TRBD2. Trimming took 4 bases from V and 2 from J; bases not matched to a gene: 5. The length of the CDR3 is 17 residues. Germline V gene data show CDR1 as SGHRS and CDR2 as YFSETQ. CDR3 bases: TGCGCCAGCAGCATGCGGACTAGCGGGGGGGCCACAGATACGCAGTATTTT. Translation: CASSMRTSGGATDTQYF.

The rearrangement joins TRBV11-2 to TRBJ1-2, with 11 nucleotides matching TRBD1. This CDR3 is 16 amino acids long. The ends lost 5 bases at V and 5 bases at J; junction bases unmatched: 10. Looked up from germline, CDR1 is SGHAT and CDR2 is FQNNGV. The CDR3 DNA sequence: TGTGCCAGCAGCGAAGGGACAGGGGGTTCATGGTATGGCTACACCTTC. The encoded protein is CASSEGTGGSWYGYTF.

In nucleotides, the CDR3 is TGTGCCAGCAGCTTGCCTGTAAAAGAGACCCAGTACTTC. It translates to CASSLPVKETQYF. The rearrangement joins TRBV5-6 to TRBJ2-5; D is uncertain. V gave up 1 base and J gave up 3 bases, with 7 bases separating them. Germline CDR1 is SGHDT and CDR2 is YYEEEE. The CDR3 consists of 13 residues. Full variable domain (outside the CDR3, taken from reference TRBV5-6 and TRBJ2-5): DAGVTQSPTHLIKTRGQQVTLRCSPKSGHDTVSWYQQALGQGPQFIFQYYEEEERQRGNFPDRFSGHQFPNYSSELNVNALLLGDSALYLCASSLPVKETQYFGPGTRLLVL.

The CDR3 here is CASSSVGYGYTF. CDR3 nucleotide sequence: TGTGCCAGCAGTTCCGTCGGCTATGGCTACACCTTC. The chain is built from TRBV6-5 and TRBJ1-2; D not certain. Germline values: CDR1 MNHEY, CDR2 SVGAGI. Between the trimmed V and J ends, which lost 4 bases and 4 bases, there was a span of 7 bases. The CDR3 runs to 12 residues.